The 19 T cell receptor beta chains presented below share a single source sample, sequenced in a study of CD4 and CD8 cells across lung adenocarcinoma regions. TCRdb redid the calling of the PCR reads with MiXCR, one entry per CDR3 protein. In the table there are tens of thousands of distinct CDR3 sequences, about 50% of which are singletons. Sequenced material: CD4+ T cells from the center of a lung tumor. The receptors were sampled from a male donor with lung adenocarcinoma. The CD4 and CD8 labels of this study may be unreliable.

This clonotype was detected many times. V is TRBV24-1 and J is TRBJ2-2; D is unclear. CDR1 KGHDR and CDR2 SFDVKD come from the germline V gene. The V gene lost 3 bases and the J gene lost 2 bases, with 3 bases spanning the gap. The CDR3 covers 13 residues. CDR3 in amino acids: CATSDTNTGELFF. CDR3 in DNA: TGTGCCACCAGTGATACTAACACCGGGGAGCTGTTTTTT.

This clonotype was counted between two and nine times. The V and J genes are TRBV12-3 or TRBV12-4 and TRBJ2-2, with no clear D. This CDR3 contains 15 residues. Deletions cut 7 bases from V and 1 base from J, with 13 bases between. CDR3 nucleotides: TGTGCCAGCACCCACTGGGCGGAGAACACCGGGGAGCTGTTTTTT. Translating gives CASTHWAENTGELFF.

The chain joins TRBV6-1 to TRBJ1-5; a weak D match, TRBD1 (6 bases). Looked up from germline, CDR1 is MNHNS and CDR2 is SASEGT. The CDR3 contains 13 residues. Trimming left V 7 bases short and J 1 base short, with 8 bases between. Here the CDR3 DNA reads TGTGCCAGCAAAGGACAGAGCAATCAGCCCCAGCATTTT. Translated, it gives CASKGQSNQPQHF.

CDR3 nucleotide sequence: TGTGCCAGCAGTGAAGCTGAACTAGCGGGAGAGTACTTC. Residues: CASSEAELAGEYF. This chain links TRBV6-1 with TRBJ2-7, with 11 nucleotides matching TRBD2. The CDR3 has 13 residues. Germline-derived CDR1 and CDR2 are MNHNS and SASEGT. V was clipped by 0 bases and J by 11 bases; unmatched bases: 3.

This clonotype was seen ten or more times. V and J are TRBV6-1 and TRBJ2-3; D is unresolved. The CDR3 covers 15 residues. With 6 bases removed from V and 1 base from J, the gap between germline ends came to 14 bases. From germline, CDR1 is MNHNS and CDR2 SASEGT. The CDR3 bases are TGTGCCAGCAGCGAGTCTAAGGCAGGCACAGATACGCAGTATTTT. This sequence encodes CASSESKAGTDTQYF.

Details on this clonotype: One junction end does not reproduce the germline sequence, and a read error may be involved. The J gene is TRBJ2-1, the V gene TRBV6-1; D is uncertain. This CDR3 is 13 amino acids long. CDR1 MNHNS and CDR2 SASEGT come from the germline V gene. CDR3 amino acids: CASSDVTRDEQFF. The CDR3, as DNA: TGTGCCAGCAGTGATGTGACCAGAGATGAGCAGTTCTTT.

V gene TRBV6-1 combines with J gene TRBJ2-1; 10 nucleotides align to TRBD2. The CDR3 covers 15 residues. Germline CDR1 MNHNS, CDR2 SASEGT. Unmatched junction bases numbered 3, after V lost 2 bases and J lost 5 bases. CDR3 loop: CASSETAGGHNEQFF. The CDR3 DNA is TGTGCCAGCAGTGAAACAGCGGGAGGGCACAATGAGCAGTTCTTC.

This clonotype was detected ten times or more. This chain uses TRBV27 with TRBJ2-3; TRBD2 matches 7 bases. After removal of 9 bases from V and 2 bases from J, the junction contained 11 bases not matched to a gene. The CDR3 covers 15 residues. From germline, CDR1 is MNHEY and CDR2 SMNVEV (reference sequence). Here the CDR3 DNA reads TGTGCCAGTAGGGAGTTTAGCGGGTTCACAGATACGCAGTATTTT. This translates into CASREFSGFTDTQYF.

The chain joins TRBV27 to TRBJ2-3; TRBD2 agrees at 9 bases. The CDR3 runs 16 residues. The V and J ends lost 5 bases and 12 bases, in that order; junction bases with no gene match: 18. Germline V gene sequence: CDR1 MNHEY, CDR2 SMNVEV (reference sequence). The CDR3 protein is CASSPLGGRAKDIQYF. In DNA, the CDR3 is TGTGCCAGCAGTCCACTGGGCGGGAGGGCCAAAGACATTCAGTATTTT.

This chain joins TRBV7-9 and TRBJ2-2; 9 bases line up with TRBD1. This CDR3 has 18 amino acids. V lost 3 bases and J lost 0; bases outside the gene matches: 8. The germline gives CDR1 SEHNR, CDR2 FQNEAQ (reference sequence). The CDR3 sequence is CASSLGWGQGANTGELFF. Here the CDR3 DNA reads TGTGCCAGCAGCTTGGGCTGGGGACAGGGCGCGAACACCGGGGAGCTGTTTTTT.

CDR3 nucleotides: TGTGCCAGCAGCCAAACTCGACAGGGAGGCACAGATACGCAGTATTTT. Protein: CASSQTRQGGTDTQYF. The rearrangement uses TRBV11-2 and TRBJ2-3; 7 bases line up with TRBD1. V shed 5 bases and J 1 base; nucleotides not matched to a gene: 9. Germline V gene lookup returns CDR1 SGHAT and CDR2 FQNNGV. The CDR3 is 16 residues long.

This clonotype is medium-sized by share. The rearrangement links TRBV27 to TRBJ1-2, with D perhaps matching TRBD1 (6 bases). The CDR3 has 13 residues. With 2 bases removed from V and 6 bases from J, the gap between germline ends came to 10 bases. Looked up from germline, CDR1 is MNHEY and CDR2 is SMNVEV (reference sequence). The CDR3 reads CASSLQGRNGYTF. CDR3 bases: TGTGCCAGCAGTTTACAGGGGCGGAATGGCTACACCTTC.

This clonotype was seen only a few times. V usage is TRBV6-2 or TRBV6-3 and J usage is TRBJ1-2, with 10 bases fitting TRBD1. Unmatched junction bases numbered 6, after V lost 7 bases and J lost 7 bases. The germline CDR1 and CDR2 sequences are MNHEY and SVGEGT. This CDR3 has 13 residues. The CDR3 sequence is CASNRQGAPGYTF. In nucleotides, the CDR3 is TGTGCCAGCAACCGACAGGGGGCGCCTGGCTACACCTTC.

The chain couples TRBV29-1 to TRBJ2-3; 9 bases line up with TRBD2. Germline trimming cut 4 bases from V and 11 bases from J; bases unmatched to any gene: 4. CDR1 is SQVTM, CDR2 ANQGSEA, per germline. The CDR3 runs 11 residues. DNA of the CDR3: TGCAGCGTTGGTCTAGCGGGACGGCAGTATTTT. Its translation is CSVGLAGRQYF.

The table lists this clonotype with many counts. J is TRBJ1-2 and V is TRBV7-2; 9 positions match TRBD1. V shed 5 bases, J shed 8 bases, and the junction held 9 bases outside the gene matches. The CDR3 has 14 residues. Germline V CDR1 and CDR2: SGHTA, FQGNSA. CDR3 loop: CASSTTGGRGGYTF. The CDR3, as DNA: TGTGCCAGCAGCACGACAGGGGGAAGGGGAGGCTACACCTTC.

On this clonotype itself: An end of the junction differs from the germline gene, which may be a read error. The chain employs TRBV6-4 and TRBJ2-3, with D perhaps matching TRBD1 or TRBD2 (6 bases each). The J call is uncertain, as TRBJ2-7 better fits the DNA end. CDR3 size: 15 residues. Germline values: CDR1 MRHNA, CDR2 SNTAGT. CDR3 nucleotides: TGTTCCAGGGGTGACGGGGGCCGGGACCAAGATACGCAGTACTTC. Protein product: CSRGDGGRDQDTQYF.

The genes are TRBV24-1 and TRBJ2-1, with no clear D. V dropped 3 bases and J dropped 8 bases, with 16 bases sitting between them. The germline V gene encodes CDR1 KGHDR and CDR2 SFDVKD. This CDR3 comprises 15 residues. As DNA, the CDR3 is TGTGCCACCAGTGATCGCGGCGTCATAGGCGATGAGCAGTTCTTC. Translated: CATSDRGVIGDEQFF.

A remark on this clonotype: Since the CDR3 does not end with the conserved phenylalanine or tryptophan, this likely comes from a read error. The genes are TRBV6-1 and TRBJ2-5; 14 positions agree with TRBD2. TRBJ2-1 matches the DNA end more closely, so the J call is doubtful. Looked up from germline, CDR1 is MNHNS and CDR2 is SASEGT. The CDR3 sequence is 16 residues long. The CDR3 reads CASSLSGLAGVETQFL. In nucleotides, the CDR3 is TGTGCCAGCAGCCTCTCGGGACTAGCGGGAGTGGAGACCCAGTTCTTG.

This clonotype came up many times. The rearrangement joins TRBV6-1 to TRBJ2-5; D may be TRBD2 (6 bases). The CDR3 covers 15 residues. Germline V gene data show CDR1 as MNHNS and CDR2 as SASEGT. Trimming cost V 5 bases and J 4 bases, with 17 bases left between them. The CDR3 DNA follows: TGTGCCAGCAGTACATCCCCGGGAGTAGGAGAGACCCAGTACTTC. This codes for CASSTSPGVGETQYF.